Listed below are T cell receptor beta chains from one sample, sequenced in a study of PD-L1 blockade in urothelial cancer. Here immunoSEQ multiplex PCR was the method, and the copy in TCRdb shows in-frame clones only, minus some. The sample has under 70,000 clones, more than 80% seen once. The sample in question was PBMCs, obtained around atezolizumab (anti-PD-L1) treatment. Receptor source: a man between 65 and 85 years old with urothelial cancer. CDR3s include the opening cysteine and the closing phenylalanine or tryptophan. The order of the fields is CDR3 length, V gene, J gene, clone size, D gene, CDR3 DNA, CDR3 protein. The D gene is left open where the match is weak. A row's size may be missing; if present it is once, few, many or a size class.

>16|TRBV19|TRBJ2-5|few|TRBD1
TGTGCCAGTAGTATCGGGACAGGACTTCTCCAAGAGACCCAGTACTTC
CASSIGTGLLQETQYF
>15|TRBV5-1|TRBJ1-2|-|-
TGCGCCAGCACCCTAGGTGCGGAAGCTAACTATGGCTACACCTTC
CASTLGAEANYGYTF
>14|TRBV25-1|TRBJ2-1|-|TRBD1
TGTGCCAGCAGTGGGGGGACAGGGGTCAATGAGCAGTTCTTC
CASSGGTGVNEQFF
>14|TRBV28|TRBJ2-1|once|-
TGTGCCAGCACCCCGCCTGGCCCCAGCAATGAGCAGTTCTTC
CASTPPGPSNEQFF
>13|TRBV2|TRBJ1-4|-|-
TGTGCCAGCAGTTACAGGGTTAATGAAAAACTGTTTTTT
CASSYRVNEKLFF
>13|TRBV4-2|TRBJ2-3|-|-
TGTGCCAGCAGCCCGTCTAGCACAGATACGCAGTATTTT
CASSPSSTDTQYF
>13|TRBV30|TRBJ2-2|few|-
TGTGCCTGTGGGACTTCCCGAACCGGGGAGCTGTTTTTT
CACGTSRTGELFF
>20|TRBV12-5|TRBJ2-2|-|-
TGTGCTAGTGGTTTGGTACTGACTGGGCAGGGCTACGTGTTCACCGGGGAGCTGTTTTTT
CASGLVLTGQGYVFTGELFF
>16|TRBV7-2|TRBJ1-5|-|TRBD1
TGTGCCAGCAGCTTCACCGGGACAGGGATGGGTCAGCCCCAGCATTTT
CASSFTGTGMGQPQHF
>15|TRBV6-5|TRBJ2-1|-|-
TGTGCCAGCAGTTACTCGCGGGATGTCTACAATGAGCAGTTCTTC
CASSYSRDVYNEQFF
>13|TRBV5-4|TRBJ1-5|-|-
TGTGCCAGCAGCTTGTGGGGGGATCAGCCCCAGCATTTT
CASSLWGDQPQHF
>18|TRBV1|TRBJ2-7|-|-
TGCACCAGCAGCCGGGGAAAGCGGGAGGGCCTCCGGTTGTACGAGCAGTACTTC
CTSSRGKREGLRLYEQYF
>13|TRBV6-1|TRBJ1-1|-|-
TGTGCCTCCTCAATTGTACATAACACTGAAGCTTTCTTT
CASSIVHNTEAFF
>15|TRBV9|TRBJ2-3|-|-
TGTGCCAGCAGCCCCGAGGGGGGGGCGGCGAATACGCAGTATTTT
CASSPEGGAANTQYF
>15|TRBV5-8|TRBJ1-4|-|TRBD1
TGTGCCAGCAGCCGTACAGGGGAAGGGGGTGAAAAACTGTTTTTT
CASSRTGEGGEKLFF
>15|TRBV7-2|TRBJ2-1|-|TRBD2
TGTGCCAGCAGCTTAGTACTAGCGAATAACAATGAGCAGTTCTTC
CASSLVLANNNEQFF
>16|TRBV5-4|TRBJ2-2|-|TRBD2
TGTGCCAGCAGCGTCGGAAACGGGAGGGCCTACGGGGAGCTGTTTTTT
CASSVGNGRAYGELFF
>14|TRBV27|TRBJ2-5|-|TRBD2
TGTGCCAGCAGCCCCTTCGGGGGGCAAGAGACCCAGTACTTC
CASSPFGGQETQYF
>17|TRBV9|TRBJ2-1|-|TRBD2
TGTGCCAGCAGCGAGGGGACTAGCGGGAGGGCCCTCAATGAGCAGTTCTTC
CASSEGTSGRALNEQFF
>14|TRBV7-9|TRBJ2-7|-|-
TGTGCCAGCAGCTTAGACAGGAGCTCCTACGAGCAGTACTTC
CASSLDRSSYEQYF
>14|TRBV27|TRBJ1-1|-|TRBD1
TGTGCCAGCAGTAGAGGGGGCCCGGGCACTGAAGCTTTCTTT
CASSRGGPGTEAFF
>15|TRBV6-6|TRBJ1-2|-|-
TGTGCCAGCAGAGAATACAGTTTTGACGGCTATGGCTACACCTTC
CASREYSFDGYGYTF
>15|TRBV9|TRBJ1-1|-|-
TGTGCCAGCAGCGCGGACAGTTGGATGAACACTGAAGCTTTCTTT
CASSADSWMNTEAFF
>13|TRBV27|TRBJ2-3|-|TRBD2
TGTGCCAGCAGTTCGACTAGCCCAGATACGCAGTATTTT
CASSSTSPDTQYF
>16|TRBV10-3|TRBJ1-1|-|TRBD1
TGTGCCATCAGTGAGTTCCACTTCAACAGGGGCGCTGAAGCTTTCTTT
CAISEFHFNRGAEAFF
>14|TRBV7-8|TRBJ1-2|-|-
TGTGCCAGCAGCTTAGCATCAGATAAATATGGCTACACCTTC
CASSLASDKYGYTF
>12|TRBV28|TRBJ1-1|few|-
TGTGCCAGCACCCTAGGTGAGACTGAAGCTTTCTTT
CASTLGETEAFF
>15|TRBV5-6|TRBJ2-1|once|-
TGTGCCAGCAGCGAAAGATCAGGGCTTAACAATGAGCAGTTCTTC
CASSERSGLNNEQFF
>13|TRBV25-1|TRBJ1-2|-|TRBD1
TGTGCCAGCAGCGGACAGGTAGGCTATGGCTACACCTTC
CASSGQVGYGYTF
>16|TRBV7-2|TRBJ2-3|-|TRBD2
TGTGCCAGCAGCTTTCCTCGCGGGGGTAGCACAGATACGCAGTATTTT
CASSFPRGGSTDTQYF
>12|TRBV2|TRBJ2-1|once|-
TGTGCCAGCATCGCGGACAGTATCGGGCAGTTCTTC
CASIADSIGQFF
>15|TRBV13|TRBJ2-3|-|TRBD1
TGTGCCAGCAGCTCGCGACAGGGGCACACAGATACGCAGTATTTT
CASSSRQGHTDTQYF
>14|TRBV2|TRBJ1-2|-|-
TGTGCCAGCCCGGGGGGACGTACTAACTATGGCTACACCTTC
CASPGGRTNYGYTF
>13|TRBV19|TRBJ1-2|few|TRBD1
TGTGCCAGTAGCTCGGACAGGGTTCGGGGCTACACCTTC
CASSSDRVRGYTF
>17|TRBV4-1|TRBJ2-1|-|TRBD1
TGCGCCAGCAGCCAAGATCTGGGACAGGGGGTCTACAATGAGCAGTTCTTC
CASSQDLGQGVYNEQFF
>15|TRBV29-1|TRBJ2-1|-|TRBD2
TGCAGCGTGGGGAAGGGAGCGGGAGTTTACAATGAGCAGTTCTTC
CSVGKGAGVYNEQFF
>17|TRBV7-2|TRBJ2-5|-|TRBD2
TGTGCCAGCAGCTTAACGGGACTAGCGGTTACCCAAGAGACCCAGTACTTC
CASSLTGLAVTQETQYF